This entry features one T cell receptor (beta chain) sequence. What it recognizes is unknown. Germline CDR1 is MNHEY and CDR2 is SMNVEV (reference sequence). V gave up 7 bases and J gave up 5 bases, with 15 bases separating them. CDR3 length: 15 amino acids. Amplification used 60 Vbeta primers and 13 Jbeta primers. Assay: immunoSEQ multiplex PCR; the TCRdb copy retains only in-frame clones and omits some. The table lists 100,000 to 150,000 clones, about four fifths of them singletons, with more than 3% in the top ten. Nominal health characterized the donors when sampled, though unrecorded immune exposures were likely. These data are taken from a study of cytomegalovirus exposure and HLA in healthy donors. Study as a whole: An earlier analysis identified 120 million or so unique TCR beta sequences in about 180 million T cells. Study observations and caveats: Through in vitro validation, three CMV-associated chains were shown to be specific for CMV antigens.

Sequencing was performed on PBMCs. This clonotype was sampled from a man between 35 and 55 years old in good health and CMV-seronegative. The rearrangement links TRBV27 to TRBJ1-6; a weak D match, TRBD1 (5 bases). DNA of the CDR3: TGTGCCAGCACTTCGTGGGGCCCCGATAATTCACCCCTCCACTTT. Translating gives CASTSWGPDNSPLHF.